This TCR beta chain originates from a study of blood T cells in healthy people across ages. Points from the study as a whole: Higher diversity, along with more naive CD4+ cells, distinguished long-lived donors from aged donors. Per million T cells, the diversity of TCR beta decreased roughly linearly as age advanced.

PCR was performed a second time for about 6 to 11 cycles using a sample-barcoded 5' primer and a J-beta primer mix. A single record per CDR3 protein comes from TCRdb applying MiXCR to the 5' RACE reads. The table has approximately 820,000 distinct CDR3 sequences, 40% to 50% seen once. Germline assignment: CDR1 MNHNS and CDR2 SASEGT. The V gene lost 6 bases and the J gene lost 2 bases, with 11 bases spanning the gap. This CDR3 is built from 15 residues. This clonotype was counted only a few times. Its cognate antigen is unknown. Per sample, a minimum of 6 million PBMCs were isolated. Sequences were obtained from blood. V and J are TRBV6-1 and TRBJ1-6; possible D gene TRBD1, 6 bases. The sequence was collected from a man in his sixties in good health. CDR3 loop: CASSQGTPYNSPLHF. In DNA form, the CDR3 reads TGTGCCAGCAGCCAAGGGACACCCTATAATTCACCCCTCCACTTT.